The text below deals with one T cell receptor beta chain. This sample is part of a study of shared clonotypes between healthy human individuals. Deep-level running was used for the assay. Measured with immunoSEQ multiplex PCR; TCRdb has only the in-frame clones, and not every one. The table has about 2 million clones, roughly 95% seen once; the top ten hold 0.13%. CDR3 length: 14 amino acids. The ends lost 4 bases at V and 5 bases at J; junction bases unmatched: 8. Germline CDR1 reads SGHRS; CDR2 reads YFSETQ. The source of this sequence is a man between 18 and 29 years old in good health. The chain employs TRBV5-1 and TRBJ2-7, with TRBD1 matching over 8 bases. Sample: naive CD4+ T cells sorted from blood. Subset indicated: CD45RA+ positively selected. For the CDR3, the DNA is TGCGCCAGCAGCGTGGACAGGGTTGGGAACGAGCAGTACTTC. It translates to CASSVDRVGNEQYF.